This TCR beta chain comes out of a study of somatic mutations in cytotoxic T cells in rheumatoid arthritis. Across the study: Patients had approximately 33 ml EDTA blood drawn right after diagnosis, before any treatment. Flow-sorting brought some V beta antibody-stained T-cell populations to nearly 100% purity, V beta1+ cells sequenced for TCRB among them.

After CD4+ and CD8+ cells were isolated by positive magnetic bead selection, their purity was checked by flow cytometry. Unmatched junction bases numbered 29, after V lost 10 bases and J lost 6 bases. This CDR3 is 23 amino acids long. The table came from immunoSEQ multiplex PCR; TCRdb's copy has only in-frame clones and leaves some out. The data hold around 6,000 clones, with approximately 80% observed a single time. The TCR comes from a woman in her 70s with rheumatoid arthritis. This chain joins TRBV23-1 and TRBJ2-2; 16 bases fit TRBD2. TRBV23-1 is given ORF status, its function remaining uncertain. Sequenced material: CD8+ T cells sorted from blood, taken at a follow-up visit. CDR3 region: CAIQGIRIGTSGRAVLIAGELFF. In nucleotides, the CDR3 is TGCGCCATCCAGGGAATCCGCATCGGGACTAGCGGGAGGGCCGTCTTAATTGCCGGGGAGCTGTTTTTT.